This T cell receptor (beta chain) was sequenced during a study of shared clonotypes between healthy human individuals. Study overall: The cohort comprised a couple of women and a few men. Their ages spanned 18 to 49 years. Study conclusions and caveats: Sharing across four donors was highest in naive CD4 (about 5%) and lowest in memory CD8 (roughly 0.4%).

Germline values: CDR1 MDHEN, CDR2 SYDVKM. This CDR3 contains 15 residues. The junction had 0 bases not matched to a gene; V was cut back by 0 bases and J by 3 bases. On this clone itself: The antigen is undetermined.

Profiled with immunoSEQ multiplex PCR; TCRdb holds only in-frame clones, not every one. The sample carries 550,000 to 750,000 clones, about 95% recorded once. Positively selected for CCR7, the CD45RO-negative cells used as naive CD8 cells excluded terminally differentiated effector memory CD45RA+ cells. The chain combines TRBV28 with TRBJ2-2; TRBD2 matches at 8 bases. The source of this sequence is a woman aged 25 to 39 in good health. The sequencing input was naive CD8+ T cells sorted from blood. DNA for the CDR3: TGTGCCAGCAGTTTATGGACTAGCGACACCGGGGAGCTGTTTTTT. It translates to CASSLWTSDTGELFF.